Listed below are T cell receptor beta chains from one sample, sequenced in a study of blood T cells in healthy people across ages. TCRdb reprocessed the 5' RACE reads via MiXCR and lists one record per CDR3 protein. The table has nearly 1 million distinct CDR3 sequences, approximately 50% seen once. Sequenced: blood. The source of these receptors is a woman in her fifties or sixties in good health. Both conserved end residues are trimmed from each CDR3.

V,J,CDR3
TRBV5-1,TRBJ2-3,TSSLVPGLAGNTDTQY
TRBV20-1,TRBJ2-1,SARDRGGSSYNEQF
TRBV5-1,TRBJ2-1,ASSLGQGGYHEQF
TRBV27,TRBJ2-1,ASSPRLGNEQF
TRBV20-1,TRBJ2-1,SASYPVEF
TRBV4-2,TRBJ2-2,ASRRPGTQQGELF
TRBV12-3/TRBV12-4,TRBJ2-1,ATQLAAHNEQF
TRBV27,TRBJ2-1,ASSSGTGVYNEQF
TRBV20-1,TRBJ2-7,SARAGPSGIYEQY
TRBV29-1,TRBJ1-1,SVVPANTEAF
TRBV11-2,TRBJ2-7,ASSLAWTRHAYEQY
TRBV7-8,TRBJ1-5,ASSLRTGGQPQH
TRBV7-6,TRBJ2-5,ASSFRPTSGRWGKETQY
TRBV5-1,TRBJ1-2,ASSLDAMRGQGKGGYT
TRBV6-1,TRBJ1-5,ASSGTGYGQPQH
TRBV30,TRBJ2-6,AWRDPGANVLT
TRBV4-1,TRBJ2-5,ASSQTPRDQETQY
TRBV6-6,TRBJ2-3,ASSYVAPGTDTQY
TRBV4-1,TRBJ1-6,ASSQGIISSYNSPLH
TRBV7-2,TRBJ2-3,ASSLQPPGGQY
TRBV6-5,TRBJ2-3,ASSSAGLGRADTQY
TRBV2,TRBJ2-2,ASVELHGELF
TRBV6-2/TRBV6-3,TRBJ2-7,ASRTTGGSSYEQY
TRBV6-2/TRBV6-3,TRBJ2-7,ASSYGTSGADEQY
TRBV28,TRBJ2-1,ASSLGSRAKWGQF
TRBV10-3,TRBJ2-5,AISEQGETQY
TRBV9,TRBJ2-1,ASSVAAGGWNEQF
TRBV4-2,TRBJ1-1,ASSQGGWGWEAF